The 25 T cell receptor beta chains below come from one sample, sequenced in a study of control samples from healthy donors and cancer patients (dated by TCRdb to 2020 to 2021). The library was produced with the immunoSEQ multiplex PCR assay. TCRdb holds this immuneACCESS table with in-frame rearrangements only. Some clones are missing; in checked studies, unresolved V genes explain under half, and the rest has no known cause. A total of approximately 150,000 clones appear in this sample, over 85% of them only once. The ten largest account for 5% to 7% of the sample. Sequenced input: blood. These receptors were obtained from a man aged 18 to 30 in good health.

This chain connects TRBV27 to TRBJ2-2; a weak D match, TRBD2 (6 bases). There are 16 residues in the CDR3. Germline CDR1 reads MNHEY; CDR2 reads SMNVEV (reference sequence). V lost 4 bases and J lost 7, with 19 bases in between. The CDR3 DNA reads TGTGCCAGCAGTTGGCCGAGGGGCGCGGGAATCGGGGAGCTGTTTTTT. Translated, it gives CASSWPRGAGIGELFF.

CDR3 sequence: CASSQFGPTDGSYEQYF. DNA for the CDR3: TGTGCCAGCAGCCAGTTCGGACCGACCGACGGATCCTACGAGCAGTACTTC. J is TRBJ2-7 and V is TRBV3-1 (or the pseudogene TRBV3-2); D remains ambiguous. Germline V CDR1 and CDR2: LGHDT, YNNKEL (reference sequence). CDR3 size: 17 residues. The V end was cut by 3 bases, the J end by 1 base, with 19 bases between.

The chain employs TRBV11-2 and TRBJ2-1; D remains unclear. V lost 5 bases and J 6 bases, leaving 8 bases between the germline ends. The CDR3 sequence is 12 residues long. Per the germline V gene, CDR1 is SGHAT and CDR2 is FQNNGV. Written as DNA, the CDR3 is TGTGCCAGCAGCCGCGTGGGCAATGAGCAGTTCTTC. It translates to CASSRVGNEQFF.

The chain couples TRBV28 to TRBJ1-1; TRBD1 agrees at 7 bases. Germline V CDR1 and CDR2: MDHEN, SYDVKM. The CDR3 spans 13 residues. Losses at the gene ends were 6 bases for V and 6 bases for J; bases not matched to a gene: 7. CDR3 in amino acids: CASRVTGDAEAFF. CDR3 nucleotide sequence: TGTGCCAGCAGGGTAACAGGGGACGCTGAAGCTTTCTTT.

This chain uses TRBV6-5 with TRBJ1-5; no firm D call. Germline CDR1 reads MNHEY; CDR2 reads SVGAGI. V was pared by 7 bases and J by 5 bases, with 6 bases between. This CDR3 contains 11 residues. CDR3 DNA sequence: TGTGCCAGCAACGAGGATCAGCCCCAGCATTTT. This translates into CASNEDQPQHF.

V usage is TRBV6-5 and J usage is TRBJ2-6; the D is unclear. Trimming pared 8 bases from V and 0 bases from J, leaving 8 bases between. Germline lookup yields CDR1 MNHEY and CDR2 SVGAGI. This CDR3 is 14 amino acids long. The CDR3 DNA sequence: TGTGCCAGCCACGGAAGCTCTGGGGCCAACGTCCTGACTTTC. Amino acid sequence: CASHGSSGANVLTF.

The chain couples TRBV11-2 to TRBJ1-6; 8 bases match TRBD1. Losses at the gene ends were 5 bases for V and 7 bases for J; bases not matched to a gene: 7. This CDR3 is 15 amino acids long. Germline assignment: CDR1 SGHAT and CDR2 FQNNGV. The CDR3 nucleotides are TGTGCCAGCAGCCCGCCCAGGACAGGGAATTCACCCCTCCACTTT. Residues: CASSPPRTGNSPLHF.

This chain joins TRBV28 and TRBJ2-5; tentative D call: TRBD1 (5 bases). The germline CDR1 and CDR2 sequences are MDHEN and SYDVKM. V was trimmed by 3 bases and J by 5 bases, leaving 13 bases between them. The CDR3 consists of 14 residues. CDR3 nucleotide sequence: TGTGCCAGCAGTTTCGGTCTAGGGGCCGAGACCCAGTACTTC. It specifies CASSFGLGAETQYF.

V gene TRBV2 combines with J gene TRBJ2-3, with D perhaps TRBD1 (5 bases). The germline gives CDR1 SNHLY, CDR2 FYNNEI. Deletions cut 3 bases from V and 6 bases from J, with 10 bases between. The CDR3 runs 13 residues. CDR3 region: CASSDVKGDTQYF. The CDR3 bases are TGTGCCAGCAGTGACGTTAAGGGGGATACGCAGTATTTT. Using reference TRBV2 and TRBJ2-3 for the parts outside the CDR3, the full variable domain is EPEVTQTPSHQVTQMGQEVILRCVPISNHLYFYWYRQILGQKVEFLVSFYNNEISEKSEIFDDQFSVERPDGSNFTLKIRSTKLEDSAMYFCASSDVKGDTQYFGPGTRLTVL.

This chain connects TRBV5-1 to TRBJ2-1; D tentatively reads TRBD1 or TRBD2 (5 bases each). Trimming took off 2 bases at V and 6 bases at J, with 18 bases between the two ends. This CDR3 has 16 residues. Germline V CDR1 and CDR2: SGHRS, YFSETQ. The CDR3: CASSLMGDRSFNEQFF. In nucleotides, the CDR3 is TGCGCCAGCAGCTTAATGGGAGACAGATCTTTCAATGAGCAGTTCTTC. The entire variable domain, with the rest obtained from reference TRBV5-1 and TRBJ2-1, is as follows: KAGVTQTPRYLIKTRGQQVTLSCSPISGHRSVSWYQQTPGQGLQFLFEYFSETQRNKGNFPGRFSGRQFSNSRSEMNVSTLELGDSALYLCASSLMGDRSFNEQFFGPGTRLTVL.

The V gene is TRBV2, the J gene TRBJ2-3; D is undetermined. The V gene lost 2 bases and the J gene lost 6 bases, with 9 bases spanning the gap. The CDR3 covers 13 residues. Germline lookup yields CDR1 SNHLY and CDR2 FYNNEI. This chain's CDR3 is CASSESTGDTQYF. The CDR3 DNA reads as TGTGCCAGCAGTGAAAGCACGGGCGATACGCAGTATTTT.

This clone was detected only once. CDR3 protein: CASSPVDTRNYGYTF. For the CDR3, the DNA is TGTGCCAGCTCACCCGTGGACACCAGAAACTATGGCTACACCTTC. The chain uses TRBV18 and TRBJ1-2, with a possible D match to TRBD1 (5 bases). This CDR3 spans 15 amino acids. The V and J ends lost 3 bases and 2 bases respectively, with 13 bases between them. Germline lookup yields CDR1 KGHSH and CDR2 LQKENI. Looking up the rest from reference TRBV18 and TRBJ1-2 gives the full variable domain: NAGVMQNPRHLVRRRGQEARLRCSPMKGHSHVYWYRQLPEEGLKFMVYLQKENIIDESGMPKERFSAEFPKEGPSILRIQQVVRGDSAAYFCASSPVDTRNYGYTFGSGTRLTVV.

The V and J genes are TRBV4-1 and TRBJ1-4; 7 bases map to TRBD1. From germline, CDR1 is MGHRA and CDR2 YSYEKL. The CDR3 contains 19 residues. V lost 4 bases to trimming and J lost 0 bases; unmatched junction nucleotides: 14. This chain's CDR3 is CASSLTPGTASATNEKLFF. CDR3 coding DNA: TGCGCCAGCAGCCTTACTCCCGGGACAGCGAGTGCAACTAATGAAAAACTGTTTTTT.

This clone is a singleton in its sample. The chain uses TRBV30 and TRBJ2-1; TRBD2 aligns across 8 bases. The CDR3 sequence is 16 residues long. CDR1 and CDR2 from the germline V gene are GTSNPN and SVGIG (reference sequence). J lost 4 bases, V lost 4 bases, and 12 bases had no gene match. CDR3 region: CAWIGGASSIYNEQFF. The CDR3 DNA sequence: TGTGCCTGGATCGGGGGGGCGAGTTCGATTTACAATGAGCAGTTCTTC.

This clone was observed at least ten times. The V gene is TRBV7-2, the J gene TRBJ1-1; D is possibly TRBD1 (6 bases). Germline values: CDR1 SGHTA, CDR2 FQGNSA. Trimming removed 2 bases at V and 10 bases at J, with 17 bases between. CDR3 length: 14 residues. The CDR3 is CASSLQQGLGLAFF. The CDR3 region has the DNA TGTGCCAGCAGCTTACAACAGGGTCTCGGTCTAGCTTTCTTT. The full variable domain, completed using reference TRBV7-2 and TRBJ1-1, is GAGVSQSPSNKVTEKGKDVELRCDPISGHTALYWYRQSLGQGLEFLIYFQGNSAPDKSGLPSDRFSAERTGGSVSTLTIQRTQQEDSAVYLCASSLQQGLGLAFFGQGTRLTVV.

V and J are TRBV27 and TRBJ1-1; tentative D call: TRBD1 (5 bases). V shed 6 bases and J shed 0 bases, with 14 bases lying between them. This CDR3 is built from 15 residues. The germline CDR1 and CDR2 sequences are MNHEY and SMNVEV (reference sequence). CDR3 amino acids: CASSMTGRVNTEAFF. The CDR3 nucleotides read TGTGCCAGCAGCATGACGGGACGGGTGAACACTGAAGCTTTCTTT.

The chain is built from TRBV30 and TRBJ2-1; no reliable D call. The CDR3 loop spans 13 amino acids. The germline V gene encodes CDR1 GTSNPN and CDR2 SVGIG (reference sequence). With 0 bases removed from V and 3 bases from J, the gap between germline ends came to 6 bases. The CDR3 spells CAWSVANYNEQFF. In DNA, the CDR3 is TGTGCCTGGAGTGTGGCTAACTACAATGAGCAGTTCTTC.

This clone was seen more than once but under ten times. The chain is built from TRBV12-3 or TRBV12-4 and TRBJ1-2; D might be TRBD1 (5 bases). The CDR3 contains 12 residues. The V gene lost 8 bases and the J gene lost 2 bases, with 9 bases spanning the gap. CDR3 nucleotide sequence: TGTGCCAGCTCCCAGGGAAACTATGGCTACACCTTC. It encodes CASSQGNYGYTF.

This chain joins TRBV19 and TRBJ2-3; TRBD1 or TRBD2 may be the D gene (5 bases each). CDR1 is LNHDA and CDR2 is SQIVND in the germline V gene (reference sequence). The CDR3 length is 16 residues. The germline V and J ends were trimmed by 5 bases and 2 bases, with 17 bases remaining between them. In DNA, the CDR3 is TGTGCCAGTAGTTTAACCGGGACGGTGCCCACAGATACGCAGTATTTT. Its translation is CASSLTGTVPTDTQYF.

The chain's CDR3 is CASSLGLAQYEQYF. DNA of the CDR3: TGTGCCAGCAGCTTGGGACTAGCGCAGTACGAGCAGTACTTC. The chain couples TRBV5-8 to TRBJ2-7; 8 bases line up with TRBD2. The trim removed 0 bases at V and 4 bases at J, leaving 3 bases unmatched. The CDR3 is 14 amino acids. Germline loops: CDR1 SGHTS, CDR2 YDEGEE.

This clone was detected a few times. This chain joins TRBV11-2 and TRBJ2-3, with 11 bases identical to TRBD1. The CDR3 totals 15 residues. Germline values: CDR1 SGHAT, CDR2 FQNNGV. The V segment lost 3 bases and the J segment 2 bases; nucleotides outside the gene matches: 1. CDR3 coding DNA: TGTGCCAGCAGCTTGGGACAGGGGGTCACAGATACGCAGTATTTT. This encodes CASSLGQGVTDTQYF.

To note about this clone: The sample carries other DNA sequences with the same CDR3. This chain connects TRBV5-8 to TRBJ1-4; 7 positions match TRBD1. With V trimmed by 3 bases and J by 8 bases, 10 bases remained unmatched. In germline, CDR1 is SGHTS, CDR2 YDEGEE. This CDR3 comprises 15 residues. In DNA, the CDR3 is TGTGCCAGCAGCTGGGGACAGATCAGCTCGGAAAAACTGTTTTTT. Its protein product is CASSWGQISSEKLFF. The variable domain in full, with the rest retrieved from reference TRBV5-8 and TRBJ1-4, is EAGVTQSPTHLIKTRGQQATLRCSPISGHTSVYWYQQALGLGLQFLLWYDEGEERNRGNFPPRFSGRQFPNYSSELNVNALELEDSALYLCASSWGQISSEKLFFGSGTQLSVL.

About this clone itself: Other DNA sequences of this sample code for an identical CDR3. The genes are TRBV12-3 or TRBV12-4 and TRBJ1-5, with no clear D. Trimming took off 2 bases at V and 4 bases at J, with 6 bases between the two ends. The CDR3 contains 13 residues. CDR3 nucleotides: TGTGCCAGCAGTTTACTAGGTAATCAGCCCCAGCATTTT. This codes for CASSLLGNQPQHF.

CDR3 DNA: TGTGCCAGCAGCTTAGCGACCAGGGACGATTGGGGCTACACCTTC. Translating gives CASSLATRDDWGYTF. The J gene is TRBJ1-2, the V gene TRBV7-9, with D maybe TRBD1 (5 bases). Germline CDR1 SEHNR, CDR2 FQNEAQ (reference sequence). V lost 0 bases, J lost 8 bases, and 16 bases lay in between. This CDR3 spans 15 amino acids.

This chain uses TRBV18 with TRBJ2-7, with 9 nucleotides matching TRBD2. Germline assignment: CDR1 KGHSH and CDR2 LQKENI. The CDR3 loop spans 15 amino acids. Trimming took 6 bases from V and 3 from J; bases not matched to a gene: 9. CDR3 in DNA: TGTGCCAGCTCTCCTAGCGGGGCCACCTTCTACGAGCAGTACTTC. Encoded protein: CASSPSGATFYEQYF.